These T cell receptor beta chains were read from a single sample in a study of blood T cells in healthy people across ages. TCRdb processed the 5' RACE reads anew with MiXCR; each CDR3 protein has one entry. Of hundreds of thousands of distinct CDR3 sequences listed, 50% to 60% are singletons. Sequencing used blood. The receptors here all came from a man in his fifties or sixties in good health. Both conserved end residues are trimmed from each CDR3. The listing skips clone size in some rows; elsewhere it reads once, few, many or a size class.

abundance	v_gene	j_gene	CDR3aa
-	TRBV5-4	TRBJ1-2	ASSLDRAGGYT
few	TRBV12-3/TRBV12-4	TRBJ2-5	ASSLEAGGETQY
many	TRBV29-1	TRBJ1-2	SAPRRDDYGYT
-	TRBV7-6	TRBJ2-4	ASSLVPSGVAKNIQY
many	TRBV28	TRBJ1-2	ASNGWPYGYT
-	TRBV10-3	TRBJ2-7	AIRSGDSTYEQY
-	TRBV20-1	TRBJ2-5	SARGFAGVETQY
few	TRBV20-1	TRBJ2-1	SARVRWNEQF
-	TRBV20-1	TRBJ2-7	SAFLAGSSYEQY
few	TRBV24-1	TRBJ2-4	ATSDLPFRDSYVSLQY
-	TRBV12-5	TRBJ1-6	ASGAQGGSPLH
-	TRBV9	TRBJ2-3	ASSVGDIGRRDTQY
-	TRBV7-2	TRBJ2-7	AGSLRRTSGPYEQY
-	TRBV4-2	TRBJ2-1	ASSQYTGTSGRNEQF
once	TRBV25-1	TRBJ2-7	VSSKTGTYEQY
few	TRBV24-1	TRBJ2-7	ATSAGGAGYNEQY
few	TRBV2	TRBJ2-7	ASSVERGAYEQY
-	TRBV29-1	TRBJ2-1	SVEDSSGVYEQF
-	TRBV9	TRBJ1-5	ASSPRGSNQPQH
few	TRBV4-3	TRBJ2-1	ASSQGGLAELYNEQF
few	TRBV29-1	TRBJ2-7	SVSTGGPYEQY
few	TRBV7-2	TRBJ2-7	ASSYSPGVQDEQY
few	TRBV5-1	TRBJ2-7	ASSLKHEQY
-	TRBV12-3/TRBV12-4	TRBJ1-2	ASNLGQGGGYT
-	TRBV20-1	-	SAPPPLTGNIQY
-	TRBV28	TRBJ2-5	ASSGRHGTQY
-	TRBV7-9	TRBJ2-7	ASSPTALSSYEQY
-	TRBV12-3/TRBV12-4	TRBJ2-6	ASSLSGPGANVLT
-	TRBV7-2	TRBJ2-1	ASRDNNEQF
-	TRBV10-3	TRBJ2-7	AIRKTGLDFGQY
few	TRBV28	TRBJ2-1	ASSLLTGYNEQF
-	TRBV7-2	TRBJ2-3	ASSFRLSDTQY
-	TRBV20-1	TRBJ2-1	STVGAASYNEQF
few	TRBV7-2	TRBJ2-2	ASSFLISNTGELF
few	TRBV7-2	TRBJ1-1	ASRWTGLNTEAF
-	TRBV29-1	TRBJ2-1	SVETGTYNEQF
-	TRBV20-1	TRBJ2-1	SAPSGLIGYEQF
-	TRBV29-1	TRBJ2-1	SGFEDSYNEQF
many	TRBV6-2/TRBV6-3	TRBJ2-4	ASSPQILAKNIQY
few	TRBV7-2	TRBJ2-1	ASSLIRDRGYNEQF
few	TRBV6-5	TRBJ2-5	ASRLAGVGETQY
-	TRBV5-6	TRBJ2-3	ASSLGLARGQKDTQY
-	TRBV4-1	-	ASSHASVPYEQY
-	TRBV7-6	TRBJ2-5	ASSLGTSGVETQY
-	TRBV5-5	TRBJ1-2	ASSLGDRVLNYGYT
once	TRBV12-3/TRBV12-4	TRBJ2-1	ASSLGMGRGGLYNEQF
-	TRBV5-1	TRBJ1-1	ASSLTGSGANTEAF
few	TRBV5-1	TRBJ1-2	ASSRTGAKANYGYT
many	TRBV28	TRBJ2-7	ASSSRTSGIPSYEQY
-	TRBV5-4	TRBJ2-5	ASSHPLGLGETQY
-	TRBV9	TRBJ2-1	ASSPRDSLYNEQF
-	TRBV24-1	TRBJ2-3	ATCDGDTQY
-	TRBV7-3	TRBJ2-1	ASSLTAGETSYNEQF
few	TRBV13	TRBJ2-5	ASSLSGGSHQETQY